These 23 T cell receptor beta chains came from one sample sequenced in a study of T cells after posttransplantation cyclophosphamide. Measured with immunoSEQ multiplex PCR; TCRdb has only the in-frame clones, and not every one. The sample holds about 16,000 clones, roughly 92% seen once. Cells defined as naive were viable CD3+CD4+ or CD3+CD8+ and CCR7+CD45RA+CD45RO-CD95-CD27+CD28+. Sequencing was done on a sample of naive CD4+ T cells sorted from blood. The receptors were sampled from a woman in her forties or fifties in good health and a related stem cell transplant donor.

A word on this clone: Germline is not matched at one junction end, which may reflect a read error. The CDR3 sequence is CGGWEGSEKLFF. DNA of the CDR3: TGTGGGGGGTGGGAGGGCAGTGAAAAACTGTTTTTT. The chain is built from TRBV29-1 and TRBJ1-4; perhaps TRBD1 as D (5 bases). The germline V gene encodes CDR1 SQVTM and CDR2 ANQGSEA. This CDR3 has 12 amino acids.

This clone appeared a single time. This chain links TRBV19 with TRBJ2-5, with TRBD1 matching 9 bases. V trimming: 10 bases; J trimming: 7 bases; junction bases outside the gene matches: 7. The CDR3 totals 12 residues. Per germline, CDR1 LNHDA and CDR2 SQIVND (reference sequence). CDR3 bases: TGTGCCACGGGACAGGGACAGGGGACCCAGTACTTC. Encoded protein: CATGQGQGTQYF.

The chain joins TRBV7-3 to TRBJ1-1, with TRBD1 as a possible D gene (5 bases). Trimming shortened V by 1 base and J by 3 bases, and 15 bases separated the two germline ends. Germline V gene data show CDR1 as SGHTA and CDR2 as FQGTGA. The length of the CDR3 is 16 residues. The CDR3 loop reads CASSLMGRGTDTEAFF. The DNA for the CDR3 is TGTGCCAGCAGCTTAATGGGGCGGGGGACGGACACTGAAGCTTTCTTT.

The chain joins TRBV10-3 to TRBJ2-7, with 10 bases aligning to TRBD2. This CDR3 has 15 residues. CDR1 is ENHRY, CDR2 SYGVKD, per germline. V trimming: 2 bases; J trimming: 1 base; junction bases outside the gene matches: 2. The CDR3 protein is CAISEPLAGSYEQYF. The CDR3 DNA follows: TGTGCCATCAGTGAGCCACTAGCGGGGTCCTACGAGCAGTACTTC.

The rearrangement uses TRBV10-2 and TRBJ2-7; no firm D call. The CDR3 covers 11 residues. The germline gives CDR1 WSHSY, CDR2 SAAADI. Trimming cost V 5 bases and J 5 bases, with 7 bases left between them. In DNA, the CDR3 is TGCGCCAGCAGTCGCCGGGACGAGCAGTACTTC. Translating gives CASSRRDEQYF.

This chain links TRBV7-2 with TRBJ2-7, with 10 bases fitting TRBD1. The CDR3 has 17 amino acids. The trim removed 5 bases at V and 2 bases at J, leaving 12 bases unmatched. Germline loops: CDR1 SGHTA, CDR2 FQGNSA. The CDR3 sequence is CASSMTNRDRGTYEQYF. In DNA form, the CDR3 reads TGTGCCAGCAGCATGACGAACCGGGACAGGGGCACCTACGAGCAGTACTTC. The entire variable domain, with the rest obtained from reference TRBV7-2 and TRBJ2-7, is as follows: GAGVSQSPSNKVTEKGKDVELRCDPISGHTALYWYRQSLGQGLEFLIYFQGNSAPDKSGLPSDRFSAERTGGSVSTLTIQRTQQEDSAVYLCASSMTNRDRGTYEQYFGPGTRLTVT.

The genes are TRBV5-1 and TRBJ2-7; 13 bases are a match to TRBD2. The J segment lost 2 bases and the V segment lost 4 bases, leaving 3 bases of the junction unmatched. The CDR3 spans 15 residues. CDR1 SGHRS and CDR2 YFSETQ come from the germline V gene. CDR3 amino acids: CASSQLAGGAYEQYF. CDR3 in DNA: TGCGCCAGCAGCCAACTAGCGGGAGGGGCCTACGAGCAGTACTTC.

The gene calls are TRBV27 and TRBJ2-3; D is unresolved. Trimming left V 0 bases short and J 2 bases short, with 6 bases between. The CDR3 has 14 amino acids. The germline CDR1 and CDR2 sequences are MNHEY and SMNVEV (reference sequence). CDR3 in amino acids: CASSLSRATDTQYF. In nucleotides, the CDR3 is TGTGCCAGCAGTTTATCCCGCGCCACAGATACGCAGTATTTT.

V gene TRBV9 combines with J gene TRBJ2-4; 8 bases map to TRBD1. Germline V CDR1 and CDR2: SGDLS, YYNGEE. The CDR3 contains 15 residues. Trimming at V came to 3 bases and at J to 8 bases, leaving 10 bases not matched to a gene. CDR3: CASSGVQGGSDIQYF. In DNA, the CDR3 is TGTGCCAGCAGCGGCGTACAGGGGGGTTCGGACATTCAGTACTTC.

The chain combines TRBV19 with TRBJ1-4; D is uncertain. The CDR3 runs 13 residues. V was shortened by 7 bases and J by 8 bases, with 14 bases between the two germline ends. Germline values: CDR1 LNHDA, CDR2 SQIVND (reference sequence). CDR3 bases: TGTGCCAGTAACCCTGCCCGGAGGGAAAAACTGTTTTTT. This codes for CASNPARREKLFF.

The chain couples TRBV7-2 to TRBJ2-1, with TRBD1 as a possible D gene (6 bases). This CDR3 is 11 amino acids long. Between the trimmed V and J ends, which lost 6 bases and 10 bases, there was a span of 10 bases. The germline CDR1 and CDR2 sequences are SGHTA and FQGNSA. CDR3 in DNA: TGTGCCAGCAGACAAGGACAGGAGCAGTTCTTC. Residues: CASRQGQEQFF.

This clone was seen only once. The V gene is TRBV9, the J gene TRBJ2-7, with TRBD2 matching 13 bases. The germline CDR1 and CDR2 sequences are SGDLS and YYNGEE. The CDR3 is made up of 15 amino acids. V was clipped by 3 bases and J by 3 bases; unmatched bases: 3. Written as DNA, the CDR3 is TGTGCCAGCAGCGCCAGACTAGCGGGAGGCTACGAGCAGTACTTC. It translates to CASSARLAGGYEQYF.

The rearrangement uses TRBV2 and TRBJ1-1; the D is unclear. Between the trimmed V and J ends, which lost 4 bases and 3 bases, there was a span of 9 bases. The germline CDR1 and CDR2 sequences are SNHLY and FYNNEI. The CDR3 extends over 13 amino acids. CDR3 protein: CASSGREYTEAFF. CDR3 in DNA: TGTGCCAGCAGTGGAAGGGAGTACACTGAAGCTTTCTTT.

In this sample, this clone turned up a few times. The rearrangement uses TRBV6-6 and TRBJ1-4, with D tentatively TRBD1 (5 bases). Germline CDR1 reads MNHNY; CDR2 reads SVGAGI (reference sequence). Deletions cut 5 bases from V and 0 bases from J, with 13 bases between. The CDR3 contains 16 residues. CDR3 in DNA: TGTGCCAGCAGTCGACCCCAGGGAACAACTAATGAAAAACTGTTTTTT. Translating gives CASSRPQGTTNEKLFF.

Concerning this clone itself: Additional DNA sequences in this sample encode the identical CDR3. The rearrangement joins TRBV28 to TRBJ1-1; 7 nucleotides align to TRBD1. This CDR3 has 22 residues. V lost 6 bases, J lost 4 bases, and 32 bases stayed unmatched. CDR1 is MDHEN, CDR2 SYDVKM, per germline. For the CDR3, the DNA is TGTGCCAGCAGGGTCCCCGGGGGGGGTGGCAGGGGGGGCGCTTCCGCGGGCACTGAAGCTTTCTTT. It is translated as CASRVPGGGGRGGASAGTEAFF.

To note about this clone: An end of the junction differs from the germline gene, which may be a read error. V and J are TRBV18 and TRBJ2-7, with a weak D call TRBD2 (6 bases). CDR1 and CDR2 from the germline V gene are KGHSH and LQKENI. The CDR3 spans 13 residues. The CDR3 loop reads CASSLTGRPSRNF. The CDR3 DNA reads TGTGCCAGCTCCCTCACTGGGAGGCCTTCGAGGAACTTC.

This chain connects TRBV5-1 to TRBJ1-1; D might be TRBD1 (6 bases). V was trimmed by 3 bases and J by 5 bases, leaving 11 bases between them. Germline V gene sequence: CDR1 SGHRS, CDR2 YFSETQ. This CDR3 has 13 amino acids. CDR3 DNA: TGCGCCAGCAGCTGGACAGAGGGTACTGAAGCTTTCTTT. It codes for CASSWTEGTEAFF.

The genes are TRBV7-2 and TRBJ1-2; D ambiguous. Trimming stripped 4 bases from V and 4 bases from J, with 4 bases between. Germline CDR1 SGHTA, CDR2 FQGNSA. The length of the CDR3 is 11 residues. This CDR3 is CASSWSYGYTF. DNA for the CDR3: TGTGCCAGCAGCTGGAGCTATGGCTACACCTTC.

The chain carries TRBV7-6 and TRBJ1-4, with D unresolved. V was trimmed by 2 bases and J by 10 bases, leaving 11 bases between them. The CDR3 covers 13 residues. Germline CDR1 SGHVS, CDR2 FNYEAQ. CDR3 protein: CASSLNSGGKLFF. The CDR3 DNA follows: TGTGCCAGCAGCTTAAACTCAGGAGGAAAACTGTTTTTT.

This chain uses TRBV2 with TRBJ1-5; 10 bases are shared with TRBD1. CDR3 length equals 15 residues. The V gene end was trimmed by 6 bases and the J gene end by 2 bases; junction bases not matched to a gene: 4. Germline-derived CDR1 and CDR2 are SNHLY and FYNNEI. CDR3 amino acids: CASRTGTGGNQPQHF. The CDR3 nucleotides are TGTGCCAGCAGGACCGGGACAGGGGGCAATCAGCCCCAGCATTTT. The full variable domain, completed using reference TRBV2 and TRBJ1-5, is EPEVTQTPSHQVTQMGQEVILRCVPISNHLYFYWYRQILGQKVEFLVSFYNNEISEKSEIFDDQFSVERPDGSNFTLKIRSTKLEDSAMYFCASRTGTGGNQPQHFGDGTRLSIL.

This chain connects TRBV19 to TRBJ2-2; tentative D call: TRBD1 (6 bases). Germline V gives CDR1 LNHDA, CDR2 SQIVND (reference sequence). The CDR3 extends over 16 amino acids. Trimming shortened V by 6 bases and J by 1 base, and 15 bases separated the two germline ends. The CDR3 bases are TGTGCCAGTAGCGTCCGGGCAGGGGAGAACACCGGGGAGCTGTTTTTT. Translated, it gives CASSVRAGENTGELFF. Variable domain in full (rest from reference TRBV19 and TRBJ2-2): DGGITQSPKYLFRKEGQNVTLSCEQNLNHDAMYWYRQDPGQGLRLIYYSQIVNDFQKGDIAEGYSVSREKKESFPLTVTSAQKNPTAFYLCASSVRAGENTGELFFGEGSRLTVL.

The genes are TRBV10-2 and TRBJ2-7; a weak D match, TRBD2 (6 bases). The V end lost 11 bases, the J end lost 8 bases, and 19 bases lay between the germline ends. The germline V gene has CDR1 WSHSY and CDR2 SAAADI. The CDR3 is made up of 12 amino acids. As DNA, the CDR3 is TGCGCCGGGGACTGCGGCCTGAAGAAGCAGTACTTC. Its translation is CAGDCGLKKQYF.

The chain carries TRBV19 and TRBJ2-2, with 7 bases identical to TRBD2. Losses at the gene ends were 2 bases for V and 4 bases for J; bases not matched to a gene: 13. The CDR3 loop spans 18 amino acids. Germline CDR1 LNHDA, CDR2 SQIVND (reference sequence). The CDR3 DNA is TGTGCCAGTAGTATATGGGGTCCGCGGGAGATTGGCACCGGGGAGCTGTTTTTT. This codes for CASSIWGPREIGTGELFF.